The TCR beta chain under discussion was sequenced for a study of T cells expressing NK-cell markers. Across the whole study: Researchers got TCR beta repertoires out of sorted CD3+CD56+NKG2C+, CD3+CD56+NKG2C- and CD3+CD56-NKG2C+ T cells. Sequenced donors, eight in total, included seven who were HCMV-seropositive and one who was seronegative. Overall study results and limits: Researchers report these clonotypes also headed the CD3+CD56-NKG2C+ fraction in a handful of donors. Dominant NKG2C+ clonotypes accounted for roughly 1.0-8% of CD8+ T cells in roughly 6 donors.

CDR1 and CDR2 from the germline V gene are LNHNV and YYDKDF (reference sequence). The CDR3 runs to 15 residues. With the 5' RACE reads reprocessed, TCRdb shows one record per CDR3 protein and no DNA. The sample includes about 260,000 distinct CDR3 sequences. A remark on this clonotype: What it binds is not known.

The chain combines TRBV15 with TRBJ1-5; TCRdb's assignment of TRBD1 cannot be checked, as there is no DNA. The TCR sequence derives from a woman between 18 and 69 years old in good health. Material: blood T cells: a sorted CD56 or NKG2C T cell subset, CD4+ or CD8+ T cells, or bulk PBMC T cells (not recorded which). CDR3 region: CATSRDGDRDQPQHF.